These 25 T cell receptor beta chains originate from one sample sequenced in a study of shared clonotypes between healthy human individuals. Method: immunoSEQ multiplex PCR; TCRdb's copy keeps in-frame clones and lacks some. The data contain some 490,000 clones, roughly 80% of them singletons. Sequenced input: PBMCs. These TCRs come from a woman aged 40 to 50 in good health. Some clones in this sample may be carry-over from other donors' samples.

This chain connects TRBV28 to TRBJ1-4, with 10 bases matching TRBD1. The CDR3 length is 15 residues. Trimming took 7 bases from V and 7 from J; bases not matched to a gene: 9. Germline assignment: CDR1 MDHEN and CDR2 SYDVKM. The CDR3 nucleotides read TGTGCCAGCACCACTAGGGGACAGGGGACTGAAAAACTGTTTTTT. Its protein is CASTTRGQGTEKLFF.

This clone was seen more than once but under ten times. One base away lies a much larger clone, so this may be a sequencing read error. The chain couples TRBV9 to TRBJ2-6, with TRBD1 matching 8 bases. The J segment lost 2 bases and the V segment lost 3 bases, leaving 10 bases of the junction unmatched. The CDR3 is 18 residues long. CDR1 is SGDLS and CDR2 is YYNGEE in the germline V gene. The CDR3 reads CASSAQDRVVTGANVLTF. Here the CDR3 DNA reads TGTGCCAGCAGCGCCCAGGACAGGGTCGTAACTGGGGCCAACGTCCTGACTTTC.

The chain is built from TRBV2 and TRBJ2-6; 12 bases map to TRBD2. Germline V lookup: CDR1 SNHLY, CDR2 FYNNEI. There are 18 residues in the CDR3. The V segment lost 6 bases and the J segment 0 bases; nucleotides outside the gene matches: 6. The CDR3, as DNA: TGTGCCAGCAGGGCGACTAGCGGGGGAACCTCTGGGGCCAACGTCCTGACTTTC. Translation gives CASRATSGGTSGANVLTF.

This chain connects TRBV11-2 to TRBJ1-3, with D unresolved. The germline gives CDR1 SGHAT, CDR2 FQNNGV. The length of the CDR3 is 16 residues. Trimming took off 3 bases at V and 0 bases at J, with 12 bases between the two ends. The CDR3 here is CASSFGGHPSGNTIYF. The CDR3 nucleotides read TGTGCCAGCAGCTTTGGCGGGCACCCCTCTGGAAACACCATATATTTT.

This clone was seen a handful of times. For the CDR3, the DNA is TGTGCCAGCAGAGGGGACGGGCGAGGGGATGGCTACACCTTC. This translates into CASRGDGRGDGYTF. The V gene is TRBV9, the J gene TRBJ1-2; perhaps TRBD1 as D (5 bases). Germline V CDR1 and CDR2: SGDLS, YYNGEE. The germline V and J ends were trimmed by 5 bases and 6 bases, with 17 bases remaining between them. This CDR3 is built from 14 residues.

The rearrangement joins TRBV29-1 to TRBJ1-1, with a tentative D call TRBD1 (5 bases). This CDR3 has 12 amino acids. Germline V gene sequence: CDR1 SQVTM, CDR2 ANQGSEA. CDR3 in DNA: TGCAGTGGGGCCCTCCTGAACACTGAAGCTTTCTTT. Translation gives CSGALLNTEAFF.

As concerns this clone: The sample holds other DNA sequences that translate to the same CDR3. The chain employs TRBV30 and TRBJ1-5; 10 bases agree with TRBD1. Germline values: CDR1 GTSNPN, CDR2 SVGIG (reference sequence). With V trimmed by 0 bases and J by 5 bases, 1 base remained unmatched. CDR3 length equals 14 residues. The CDR3, as DNA: TGTGCCTGGAGTGTAGGGACAGGGGATCAGCCCCAGCATTTT. Translating it yields CAWSVGTGDQPQHF.

Points on this clone: A far larger clone is a single base away, which makes a read error likely. The J gene is TRBJ1-1, the V gene TRBV18; D perhaps matches TRBD1 (5 bases). The CDR3 is made up of 13 amino acids. Germline loops: CDR1 KGHSH, CDR2 LQKENI. V gave up 6 bases and J gave up 1 base, with 9 bases separating them. CDR3 nucleotides: TGTGCCAGCTCTCGACAGCAGAACACTGAAGCTTTCTTT. Translated: CASSRQQNTEAFF.

The V and J genes are TRBV5-4 and TRBJ2-4; TRBD2 matches at 12 bases. The CDR3 sequence is 17 residues long. The germline V gene has CDR1 SGHNT and CDR2 YYREEE (reference sequence). With 0 bases clipped from V and 6 bases from J, the junction kept 7 bases outside the gene matches. CDR3 sequence (DNA): TGTGCCAGCAGCTTGGGTCTAGCGGGAGGGCCGGGAAACATTCAGTACTTC. The encoded protein is CASSLGLAGGPGNIQYF.

This chain joins TRBV5-1 and TRBJ1-2; the D is unclear. Trimming took 4 bases from V and 3 from J, leaving 16 bases between them. Germline CDR1 and CDR2: SGHRS and YFSETQ. CDR3 length equals 15 residues. The CDR3 reads CASSTTGDGHYGYTF. The CDR3 nucleotides read TGCGCCAGCAGCACCACGGGCGACGGACACTATGGCTACACCTTC.

This clone was observed once. The rearrangement joins TRBV29-1 to TRBJ2-1, with D unclear. Per germline, CDR1 SQVTM and CDR2 ANQGSEA. This CDR3 region has 11 residues. Trimming shortened V by 1 base and J by 10 bases, and 8 bases separated the two germline ends. The CDR3 loop reads CSVEGVWEQFF. The CDR3 DNA sequence: TGCAGCGTTGAAGGGGTGTGGGAGCAGTTCTTC.

The rearrangement joins TRBV5-1 to TRBJ2-7, with 10 bases aligning to TRBD1. Germline lookup yields CDR1 SGHRS and CDR2 YFSETQ. Losses at the gene ends were 2 bases for V and 3 bases for J; bases not matched to a gene: 5. The CDR3 sequence is 15 residues long. CDR3 sequence reads: CASSFGGDRGYEQYF. Here the CDR3 DNA reads TGCGCCAGCAGCTTTGGTGGGGACAGGGGCTACGAGCAGTACTTC.

CDR3 sequence (DNA): TGTGCCAGCAGTCCCCCGGCGGGAGGGATCAATGAGCAGTTCTTC. The encoded protein is CASSPPAGGINEQFF. The chain recombines TRBV6-1 with TRBJ2-1; 9 bases fit TRBD2. After removal of 5 bases from V and 6 bases from J, the junction contained 8 bases not matched to a gene. From germline, CDR1 is MNHNS and CDR2 SASEGT. The CDR3 extends over 15 amino acids.

This chain uses TRBV30 with TRBJ2-6; TRBD2 matches at 10 bases. There are 20 residues in the CDR3. Per the germline V gene, CDR1 is GTSNPN and CDR2 is SVGIG (reference sequence). J lost 0 bases, V lost 3 bases, and 14 bases had no gene match. CDR3 DNA: TGTGCCTGGAGCCCCGAAAGCGGGAGGGCCGTGGGCTCTGGGGCCAACGTCCTGACTTTC. Protein product: CAWSPESGRAVGSGANVLTF.

This clone was found once. The chain carries TRBV5-4 and TRBJ2-1; TRBD1 matches 9 bases. The CDR3 extends over 15 amino acids. Germline V gene lookup returns CDR1 SGHNT and CDR2 YYREEE (reference sequence). With V trimmed by 0 bases and J by 8 bases, 6 bases remained unmatched. CDR3 nucleotides: TGTGCCAGCAGCTTGGTGGGACAGGGTTCCCATGAGCAGTTCTTC. Translating gives CASSLVGQGSHEQFF.

The rearrangement joins TRBV14 to TRBJ1-2, with 7 bases lining up with TRBD1. Looked up from germline, CDR1 is SGHDN and CDR2 is FVKESK. V was clipped by 5 bases and J by 5 bases; unmatched bases: 8. The length of the CDR3 is 14 residues. CDR3 amino acids: CASSFPTGPYGYTF. Written as DNA, the CDR3 is TGTGCCAGCAGCTTCCCGACAGGGCCTTATGGCTACACCTTC.

The chain uses TRBV4-1 and TRBJ2-7, with no clear D. Germline assignment: CDR1 MGHRA and CDR2 YSYEKL. The CDR3 is 13 amino acids. V was shortened by 4 bases and J by 3 bases, with 10 bases between the two germline ends. The CDR3 DNA is TGCGCCAGCAGCCCCTCAGGCGGCTACGAGCAGTACTTC. Protein product: CASSPSGGYEQYF.

The CDR3 nucleotides read TGTGCCAGCAGCTTGACAGATCGAGGCTCAGATACGCAGTATTTT. It encodes CASSLTDRGSDTQYF. The J gene is TRBJ2-3, the V gene TRBV7-2; the D gene is possibly TRBD1 (5 bases). In germline, CDR1 is SGHTA, CDR2 FQGNSA. V was trimmed by 3 bases and J by 4 bases, leaving 14 bases between them. This CDR3 region has 15 residues.

The genes are TRBV7-9 and TRBJ1-1; D possibly corresponds to TRBD1 (5 bases). Germline V gene lookup returns CDR1 SEHNR and CDR2 FQNEAQ (reference sequence). Trimming removed 0 bases from V and 1 base from J, with 12 bases in between. This CDR3 is 16 amino acids long. CDR3 amino acids: CASSLAPLGQNTEAFF. The CDR3 nucleotides are TGTGCCAGCAGCTTAGCGCCTCTCGGACAGAACACTGAAGCTTTCTTT.

The rearrangement links TRBV13 to TRBJ1-1; tentatively, D is TRBD1 (5 bases). V lost 1 base and J lost 3, with 15 bases in between. Germline V gene lookup returns CDR1 PRHDT and CDR2 FYEKMQ (reference sequence). The CDR3 is made up of 16 amino acids. This chain's CDR3 is CASSLDQGLIDTEAFF. The CDR3 DNA follows: TGTGCCAGCAGCTTAGATCAGGGATTGATCGACACTGAAGCTTTCTTT.

V gene TRBV6-5 combines with J gene TRBJ1-1, with D possibly being TRBD1 (5 bases). Germline loops: CDR1 MNHEY, CDR2 SVGAGI. V gave up 4 bases and J gave up 0 bases, with 9 bases separating them. CDR3 length: 14 amino acids. DNA for the CDR3: TGTGCCAGCAGTTTCCACAGGATGAACACTGAAGCTTTCTTT. It codes for CASSFHRMNTEAFF.

The chain recombines TRBV10-3 with TRBJ2-3; D possibly corresponds to TRBD2 (5 bases). Germline CDR1 reads ENHRY; CDR2 reads SYGVKD. V was trimmed by 5 bases and J by 4 bases, leaving 13 bases between them. This CDR3 is built from 14 residues. DNA for the CDR3: TGTGCCATCAGTAGCGGTCCTAGAGCAGATACGCAGTATTTT. Protein: CAISSGPRADTQYF.

Of note for this clone: With a far larger clone one base away, a read error is the likely cause. The V call is TRBV7-2, the J call TRBJ1-2, with a tentative D call TRBD1 (6 bases). The V end was cut by 3 bases, the J end by 4 bases, with 9 bases between. The CDR3 spans 13 residues. Looked up from germline, CDR1 is SGHTA and CDR2 is FQGNSA. The CDR3 is CASSLYRAYGYTF. CDR3 DNA sequence: TGTGCCAGCAGCTTGTACAGGGCCTATGGCTACACCTTC.

V gene TRBV7-2 combines with J gene TRBJ2-7; 8 bases are a match to TRBD1. The germline V gene has CDR1 SGHTA and CDR2 FQGNSA. The CDR3 has 15 residues. After removal of 5 bases from V and 3 bases from J, the junction contained 9 bases not matched to a gene. The chain's CDR3 is CASSTQGGVFYEQYF. In DNA, the CDR3 is TGTGCCAGCAGCACACAGGGGGGAGTTTTCTACGAGCAGTACTTC.

The chain is built from TRBV30 and TRBJ1-3, with 11 nucleotides matching TRBD1. CDR1 is GTSNPN, CDR2 SVGIG, per germline (reference sequence). There are 14 residues in the CDR3. The ends lost 5 bases at V and 2 bases at J; junction bases unmatched: 2. The CDR3 nucleotides read TGTGCCTGGGGACAGGGGGCAGCTGGAAACACCATATATTTT. Encoded protein: CAWGQGAAGNTIYF.